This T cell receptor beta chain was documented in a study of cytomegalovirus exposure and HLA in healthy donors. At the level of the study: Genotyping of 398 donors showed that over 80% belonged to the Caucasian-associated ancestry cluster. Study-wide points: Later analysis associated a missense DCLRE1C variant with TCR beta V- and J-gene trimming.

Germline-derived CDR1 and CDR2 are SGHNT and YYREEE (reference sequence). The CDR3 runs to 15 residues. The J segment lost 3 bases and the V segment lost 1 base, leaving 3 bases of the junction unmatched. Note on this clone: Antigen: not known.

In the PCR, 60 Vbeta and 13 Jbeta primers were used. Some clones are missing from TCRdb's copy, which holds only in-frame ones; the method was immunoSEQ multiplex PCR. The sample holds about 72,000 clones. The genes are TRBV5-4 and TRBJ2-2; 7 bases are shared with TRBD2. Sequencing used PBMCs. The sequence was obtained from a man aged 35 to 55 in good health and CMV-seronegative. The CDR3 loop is CASSLRTRDTGELFF. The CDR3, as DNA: TGTGCCAGCAGCTTGCGGACTAGAGACACCGGGGAGCTGTTTTTT.